The TCR beta chain described here comes from a study of blood T cell repertoires in COVID-19. Study details: Donors in the United States, Italy and Spain gave samples during acute or convalescent COVID-19. Nucleic acid was either cDNA or gDNA, and it came from T cells, B-cell-depleted T cells, or PBMCs.

Which cohort a participant joined came from the clinical history participants gave. Generated by immunoSEQ multiplex PCR, the TCRdb table keeps only in-frame clones and is missing some. The sample has more than 200,000 clones, 75% to 95% seen once; the top ten hold approximately 2%. This CDR3 is built from 13 residues. The germline V gene has CDR1 SQVTM and CDR2 ANQGSEA. Trimming shortened V by 7 bases and J by 4 bases, and 14 bases separated the two germline ends. This chain joins TRBV29-1 and TRBJ1-5; weak D call: TRBD1 (5 bases). Sequenced sample: PBMCs or T cells enriched from blood (not recorded which). This receptor was obtained from a woman aged 18-35 years who had recovered from COVID-19. Here the CDR3 reads CSAQGLPNQPQHF. The CDR3 region has the DNA TGCAGCGCCCAGGGACTGCCAAATCAGCCCCAGCATTTT.